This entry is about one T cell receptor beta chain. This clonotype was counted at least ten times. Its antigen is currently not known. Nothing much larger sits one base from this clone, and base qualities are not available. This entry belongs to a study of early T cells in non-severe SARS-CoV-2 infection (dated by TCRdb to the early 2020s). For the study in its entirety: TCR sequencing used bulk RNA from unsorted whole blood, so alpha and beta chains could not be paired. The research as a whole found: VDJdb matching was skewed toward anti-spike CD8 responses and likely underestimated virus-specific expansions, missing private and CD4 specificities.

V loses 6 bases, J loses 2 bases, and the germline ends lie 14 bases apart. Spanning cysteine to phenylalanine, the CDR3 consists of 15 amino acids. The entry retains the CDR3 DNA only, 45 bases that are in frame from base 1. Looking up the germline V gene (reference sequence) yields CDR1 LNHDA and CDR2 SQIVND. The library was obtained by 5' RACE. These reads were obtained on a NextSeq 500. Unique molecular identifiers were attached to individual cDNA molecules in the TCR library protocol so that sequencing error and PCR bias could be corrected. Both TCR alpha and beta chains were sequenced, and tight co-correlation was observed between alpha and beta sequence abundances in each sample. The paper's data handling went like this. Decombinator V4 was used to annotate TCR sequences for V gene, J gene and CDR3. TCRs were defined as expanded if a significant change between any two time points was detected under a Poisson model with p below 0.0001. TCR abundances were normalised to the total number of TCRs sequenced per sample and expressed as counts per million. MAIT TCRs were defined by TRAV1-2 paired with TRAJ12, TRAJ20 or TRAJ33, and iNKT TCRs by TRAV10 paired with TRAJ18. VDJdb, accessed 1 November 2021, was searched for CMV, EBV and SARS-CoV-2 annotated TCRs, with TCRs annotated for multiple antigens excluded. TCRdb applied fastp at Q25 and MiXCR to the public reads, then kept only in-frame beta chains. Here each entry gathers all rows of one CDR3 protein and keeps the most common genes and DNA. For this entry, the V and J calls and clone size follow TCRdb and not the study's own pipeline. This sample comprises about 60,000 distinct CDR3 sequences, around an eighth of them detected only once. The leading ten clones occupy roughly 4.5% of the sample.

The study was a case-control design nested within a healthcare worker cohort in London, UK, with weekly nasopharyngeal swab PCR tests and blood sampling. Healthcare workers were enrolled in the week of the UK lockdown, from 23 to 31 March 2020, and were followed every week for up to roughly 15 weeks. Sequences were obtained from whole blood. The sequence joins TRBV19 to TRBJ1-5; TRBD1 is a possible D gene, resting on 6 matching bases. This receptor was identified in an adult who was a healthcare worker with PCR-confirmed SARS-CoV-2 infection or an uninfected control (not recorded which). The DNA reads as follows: TGTGCCAGTAGAATCTACAGGGATGGCAATCAGCCCCAGCATTTT. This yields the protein CASRIYRDGNQPQHF.